This T cell receptor beta chain was sequenced for a study of cytomegalovirus exposure and HLA in healthy donors. About the research overall: Out of about 179 million T cells, an earlier analysis found about 120 million unique TCR beta sequences in total. Findings and limits, study-wide: The study labeled about 160 TCR beta chains cytomegalovirus-associated. Clonal expansion, a later analysis showed, was greater in HLA-associated TCR beta chains than in equally common others. Only CMV serostatus was available as immune exposure information.

Germline CDR1 SNHLY, CDR2 FYNNEI. V lost 8 bases and J lost 2; bases outside the gene matches: 4. The CDR3 has 13 residues. A remark on this clone: The target antigen is unknown.

PCR involved 60 Vbeta and 13 Jbeta primers. Produced via immunoSEQ multiplex PCR; TCRdb's table is partial and in-frame only. Of hundreds of thousands of clones listed, 60% to 80% were seen once; the top ten hold over 3.5%. The sequencing input was PBMCs. The clonotype comes from a male donor in good health and CMV-seronegative. This chain joins TRBV2 and TRBJ2-5, with 8 positions matching TRBD2. As DNA, the CDR3 is TGTGCCAGCTATAGCGGGATTCAAGAGACCCAGTACTTC. Amino acids: CASYSGIQETQYF.